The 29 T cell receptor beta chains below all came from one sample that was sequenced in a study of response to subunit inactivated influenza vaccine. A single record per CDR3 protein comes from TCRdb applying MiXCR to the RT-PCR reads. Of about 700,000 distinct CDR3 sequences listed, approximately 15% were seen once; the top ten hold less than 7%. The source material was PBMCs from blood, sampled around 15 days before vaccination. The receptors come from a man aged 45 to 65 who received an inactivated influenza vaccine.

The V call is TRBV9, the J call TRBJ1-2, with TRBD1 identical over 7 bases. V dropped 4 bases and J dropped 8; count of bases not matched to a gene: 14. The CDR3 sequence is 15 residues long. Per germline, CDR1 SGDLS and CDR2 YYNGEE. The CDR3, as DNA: TGTGCCAGCAGCCCTAGAGCCACAGGGGCGTGGGGCTACACCTTC. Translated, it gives CASSPRATGAWGYTF.

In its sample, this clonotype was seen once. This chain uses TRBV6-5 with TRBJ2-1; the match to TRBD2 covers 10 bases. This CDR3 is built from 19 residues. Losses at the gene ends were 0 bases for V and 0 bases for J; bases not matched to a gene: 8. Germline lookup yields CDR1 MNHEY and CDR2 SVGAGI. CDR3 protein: CASSYSASGGPSSYNEQFF. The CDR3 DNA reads TGTGCCAGCAGTTACTCGGCTAGCGGGGGTCCGAGCTCCTACAATGAGCAGTTCTTC.

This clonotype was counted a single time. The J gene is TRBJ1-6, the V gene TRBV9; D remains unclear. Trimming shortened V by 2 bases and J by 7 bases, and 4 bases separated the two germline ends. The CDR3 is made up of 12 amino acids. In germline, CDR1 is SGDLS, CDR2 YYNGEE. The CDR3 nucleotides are TGTGCCAGCAGCGTCTCAAATTCACCCCTCCACTTT. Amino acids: CASSVSNSPLHF.

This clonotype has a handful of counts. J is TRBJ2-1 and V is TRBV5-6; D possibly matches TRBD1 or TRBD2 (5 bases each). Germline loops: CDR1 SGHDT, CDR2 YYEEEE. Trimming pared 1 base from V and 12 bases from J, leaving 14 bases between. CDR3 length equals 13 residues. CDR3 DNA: TGTGCCAGCAGCTTGATTACGCAGGGAGTGCAGTTCTTC. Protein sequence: CASSLITQGVQFF.

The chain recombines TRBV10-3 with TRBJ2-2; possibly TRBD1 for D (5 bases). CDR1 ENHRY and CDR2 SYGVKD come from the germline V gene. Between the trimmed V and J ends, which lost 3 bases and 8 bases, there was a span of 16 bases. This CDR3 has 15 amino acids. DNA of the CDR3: TGTGCCATCAGTGACTATAGGCAGGGTGAGGGGGAGCTGTTTTTT. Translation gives CAISDYRQGEGELFF.

CDR3 in amino acids: CASSKGFNYEQYF. The CDR3 coding sequence is TGTGCCAGCAGTAAGGGTTTCAACTACGAGCAGTACTTC. The V call is TRBV7-9, the J call TRBJ2-7; D call uncertain. With 6 bases removed from V and 3 bases from J, the gap between germline ends came to 12 bases. The CDR3 runs 13 residues. The germline V gene encodes CDR1 SEHNR and CDR2 FQNEAQ (reference sequence).

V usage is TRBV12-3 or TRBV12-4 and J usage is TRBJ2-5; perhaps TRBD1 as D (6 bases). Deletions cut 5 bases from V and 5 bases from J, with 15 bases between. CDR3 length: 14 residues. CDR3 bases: TGTGCCAGCAGTCCGAGGACAGCGAGCGAGACCCAGTACTTC. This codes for CASSPRTASETQYF.

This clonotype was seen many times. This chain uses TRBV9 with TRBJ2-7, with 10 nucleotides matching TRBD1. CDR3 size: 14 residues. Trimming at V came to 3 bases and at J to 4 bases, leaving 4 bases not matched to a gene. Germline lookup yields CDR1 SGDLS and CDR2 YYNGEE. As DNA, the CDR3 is TGTGCCAGCAGCGCCGGGACAGGGGATTACGAGCAGTACTTC. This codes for CASSAGTGDYEQYF.

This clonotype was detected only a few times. CDR3 coding DNA: TGTGCCAGCAGTTCGGACCAGGGGATAGGAGGGTCTGAAGCTTTCTTT. Translated, it gives CASSSDQGIGGSEAFF. This sequence joins TRBV12-3 or TRBV12-4 and TRBJ1-1; D is perhaps TRBD1 (6 bases). Trimming pared 4 bases from V and 6 bases from J, leaving 21 bases between. The CDR3 extends over 16 amino acids.

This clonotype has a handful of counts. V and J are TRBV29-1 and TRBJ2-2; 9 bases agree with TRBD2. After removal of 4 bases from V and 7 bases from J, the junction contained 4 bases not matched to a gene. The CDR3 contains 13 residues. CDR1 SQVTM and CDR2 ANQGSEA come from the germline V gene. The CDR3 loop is CSVASGVHGELFF. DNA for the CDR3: TGCAGCGTTGCTAGCGGGGTTCACGGGGAGCTGTTTTTT.

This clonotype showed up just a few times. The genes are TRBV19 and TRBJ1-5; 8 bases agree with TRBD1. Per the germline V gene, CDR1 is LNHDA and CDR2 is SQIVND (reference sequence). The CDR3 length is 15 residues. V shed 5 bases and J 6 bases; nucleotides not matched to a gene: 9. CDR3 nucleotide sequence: TGTGCCAGTAGTGCCAAAGACAGGGGCCGTCAGCCCCAGCATTTT. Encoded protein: CASSAKDRGRQPQHF.

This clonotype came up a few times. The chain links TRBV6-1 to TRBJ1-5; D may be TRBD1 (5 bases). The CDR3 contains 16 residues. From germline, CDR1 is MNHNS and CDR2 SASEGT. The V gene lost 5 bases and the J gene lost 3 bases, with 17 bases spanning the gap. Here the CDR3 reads CASSPGGVIYNQPQHF. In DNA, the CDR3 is TGTGCCAGCAGTCCCGGAGGGGTGATTTACAATCAGCCCCAGCATTTT.

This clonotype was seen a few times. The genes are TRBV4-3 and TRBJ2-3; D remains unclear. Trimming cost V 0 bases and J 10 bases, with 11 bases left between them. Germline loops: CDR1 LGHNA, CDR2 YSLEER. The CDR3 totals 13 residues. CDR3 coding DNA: TGCGCCAGCAGCCAAGAGAGGCGGTCCCCGCAGTATTTT. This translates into CASSQERRSPQYF.

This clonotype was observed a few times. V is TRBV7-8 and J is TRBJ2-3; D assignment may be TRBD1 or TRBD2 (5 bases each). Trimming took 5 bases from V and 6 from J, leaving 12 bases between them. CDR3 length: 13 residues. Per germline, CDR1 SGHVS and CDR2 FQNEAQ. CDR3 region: CASSPGTLDTQYF. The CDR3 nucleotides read TGTGCCAGCAGCCCGGGGACGCTGGATACGCAGTATTTT.

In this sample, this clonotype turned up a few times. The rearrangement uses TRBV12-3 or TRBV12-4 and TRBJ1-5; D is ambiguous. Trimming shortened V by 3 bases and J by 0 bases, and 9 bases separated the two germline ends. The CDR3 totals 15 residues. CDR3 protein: CASSFARNSNQPQHF. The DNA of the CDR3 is TGTGCCAGCAGTTTTGCCAGGAATAGCAATCAGCCCCAGCATTTT.

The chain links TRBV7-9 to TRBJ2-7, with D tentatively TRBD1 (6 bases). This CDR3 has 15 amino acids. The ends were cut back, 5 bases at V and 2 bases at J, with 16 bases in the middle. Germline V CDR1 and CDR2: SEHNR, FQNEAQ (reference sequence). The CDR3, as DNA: TGTGCCAGCAGCCCCGCCCAGGGGACGACCTACGAGCAGTACTTC. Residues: CASSPAQGTTYEQYF.

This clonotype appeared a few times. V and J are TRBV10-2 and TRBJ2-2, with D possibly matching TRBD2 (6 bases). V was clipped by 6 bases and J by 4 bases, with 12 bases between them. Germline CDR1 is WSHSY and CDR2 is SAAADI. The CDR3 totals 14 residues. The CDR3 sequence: CASRVRDSTGELFF. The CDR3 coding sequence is TGCGCCAGCAGAGTCCGGGACTCCACCGGGGAGCTGTTTTTT.

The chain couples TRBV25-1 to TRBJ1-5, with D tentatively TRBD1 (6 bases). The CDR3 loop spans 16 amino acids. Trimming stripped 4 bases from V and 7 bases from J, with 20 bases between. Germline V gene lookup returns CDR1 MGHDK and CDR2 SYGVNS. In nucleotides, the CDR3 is TGTGCCAGCAGTGGACCCTCGGGGGCCGTAGGGCAGCCCCAGCATTTT. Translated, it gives CASSGPSGAVGQPQHF.

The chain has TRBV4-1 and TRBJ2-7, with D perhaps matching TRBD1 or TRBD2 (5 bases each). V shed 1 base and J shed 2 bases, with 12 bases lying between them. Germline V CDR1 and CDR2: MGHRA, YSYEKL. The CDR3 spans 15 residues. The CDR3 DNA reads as TGCGCCAGCAGCCAAGGGGGGTTGGCCGCCTACGAGCAGTACTTC. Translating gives CASSQGGLAAYEQYF.

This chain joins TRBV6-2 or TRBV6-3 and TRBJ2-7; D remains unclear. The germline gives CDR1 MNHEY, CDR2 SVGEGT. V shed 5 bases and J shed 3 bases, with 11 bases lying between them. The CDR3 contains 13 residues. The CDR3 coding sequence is TGTGCCAGCAGTGGAAACAGCCGCTACGAGCAGTACTTC. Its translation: CASSGNSRYEQYF.

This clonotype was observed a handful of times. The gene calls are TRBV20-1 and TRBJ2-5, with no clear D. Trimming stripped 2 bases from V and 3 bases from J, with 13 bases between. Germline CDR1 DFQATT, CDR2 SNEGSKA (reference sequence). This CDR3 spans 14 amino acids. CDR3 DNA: TGCAGTGCTAGACCTCTACCTCAAGAAGAGACCCAGTACTTC. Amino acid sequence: CSARPLPQEETQYF.

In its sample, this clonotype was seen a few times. CDR3 in amino acids: CASSVTGEYSYEQYF. CDR3 in DNA: TGTGCCAGCAGCGTAACAGGGGAATATTCCTACGAGCAGTACTTC. V usage is TRBV9 and J usage is TRBJ2-7; TRBD1 matches 7 bases. This CDR3 has 15 residues. Germline V lookup: CDR1 SGDLS, CDR2 YYNGEE. V lost 1 base to trimming and J lost 1 base; unmatched junction nucleotides: 5.

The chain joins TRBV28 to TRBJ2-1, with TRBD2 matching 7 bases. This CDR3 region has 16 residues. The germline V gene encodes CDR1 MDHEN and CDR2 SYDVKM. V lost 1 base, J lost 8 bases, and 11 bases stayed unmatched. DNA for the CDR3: TGTGCCAGCAGTTTATTAGGGGTAGCGGGCCGCGATGAGCAGTTCTTC. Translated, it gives CASSLLGVAGRDEQFF.

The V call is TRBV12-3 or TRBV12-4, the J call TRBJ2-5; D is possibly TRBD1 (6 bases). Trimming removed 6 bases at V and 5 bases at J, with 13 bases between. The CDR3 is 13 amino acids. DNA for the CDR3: TGTGCCAGCAGCAGGGGTAACAAGGAGACCCAGTACTTC. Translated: CASSRGNKETQYF.

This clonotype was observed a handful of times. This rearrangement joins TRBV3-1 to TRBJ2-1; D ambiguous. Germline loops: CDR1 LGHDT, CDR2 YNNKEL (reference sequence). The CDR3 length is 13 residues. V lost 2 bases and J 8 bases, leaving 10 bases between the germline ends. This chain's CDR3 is CASSQWRGDEQFF. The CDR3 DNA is TGTGCCAGCAGCCAATGGAGAGGCGATGAGCAGTTCTTC.

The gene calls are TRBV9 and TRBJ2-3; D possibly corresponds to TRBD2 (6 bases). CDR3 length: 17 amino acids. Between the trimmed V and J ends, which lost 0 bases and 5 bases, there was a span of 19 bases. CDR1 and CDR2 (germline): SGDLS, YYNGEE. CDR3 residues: CASSVGPLASRGDTQYF. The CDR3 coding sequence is TGTGCCAGCAGCGTAGGCCCCCTAGCGTCGAGGGGAGATACGCAGTATTTT.

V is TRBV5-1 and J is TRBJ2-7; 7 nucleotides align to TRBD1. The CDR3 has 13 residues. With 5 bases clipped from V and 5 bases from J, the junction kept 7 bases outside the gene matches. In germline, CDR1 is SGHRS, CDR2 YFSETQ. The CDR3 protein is CASRDRFGDEQYF. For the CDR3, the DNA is TGCGCCAGCAGGGACAGGTTTGGGGACGAGCAGTACTTC. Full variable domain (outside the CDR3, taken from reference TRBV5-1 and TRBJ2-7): KAGVTQTPRYLIKTRGQQVTLSCSPISGHRSVSWYQQTPGQGLQFLFEYFSETQRNKGNFPGRFSGRQFSNSRSEMNVSTLELGDSALYLCASRDRFGDEQYFGPGTRLTVT.

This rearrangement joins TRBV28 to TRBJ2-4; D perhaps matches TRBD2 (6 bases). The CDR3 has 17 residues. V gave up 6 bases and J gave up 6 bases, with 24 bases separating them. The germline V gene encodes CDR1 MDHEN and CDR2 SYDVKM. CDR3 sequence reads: CASSYRGSQYGGNIQYF. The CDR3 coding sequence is TGTGCCAGCAGCTACCGGGGGAGCCAATACGGGGGAAACATTCAGTACTTC.

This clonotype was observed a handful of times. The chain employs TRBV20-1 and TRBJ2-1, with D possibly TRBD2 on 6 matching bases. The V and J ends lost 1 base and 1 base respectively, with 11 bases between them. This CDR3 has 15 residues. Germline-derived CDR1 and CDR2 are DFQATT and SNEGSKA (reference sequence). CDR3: CSARVRDLSYNEQFF. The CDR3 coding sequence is TGCAGTGCTAGAGTGCGGGACTTATCCTACAATGAGCAGTTCTTC.